A selection of T cell receptor beta chains follows, all from one sample in a study of shared clonotypes between healthy human individuals. Here immunoSEQ multiplex PCR was the method, and the copy in TCRdb shows in-frame clones only, minus some. The table shows about 1.5 million clones, with 95% to 99% occurring only once. Sequences were obtained from naive CD4+ T cells sorted from blood. These receptors were obtained from a man aged 25 to 40 in good health. The CDR3 runs from the conserved cysteine through the conserved F or W. A D gene is named only where the DNA matches it firmly. The size of a clone is reported for some rows only, either as once, few or many, or as a class for expanded clones.

clone size | J gene | D gene | CDR3 length | V gene | CDR3 protein | CDR3 DNA
. | TRBJ2-3 | TRBD2 | 15 | TRBV6-5 | CASLQSGTSTDTQYF | TGTGCAAGTCTGCAGAGCGGGACTAGCACAGATACGCAGTATTTT
. | TRBJ2-1 | . | 14 | TRBV5-4 | CASSLALTDNEQFF | TGTGCCAGCAGCTTGGCGCTAACTGACAATGAGCAGTTCTTC
. | TRBJ1-5 | TRBD1 | 18 | TRBV14 | CASSQVWDRGPSNQPQHF | TGTGCCAGCAGCCAAGTTTGGGACAGGGGGCCTAGCAATCAGCCCCAGCATTTT
. | TRBJ2-1 | TRBD2 | 15 | TRBV10-3 | CAIRGGIAGGFTEFF | TGTGCCATCAGGGGCGGGATAGCGGGAGGATTTACGGAGTTCTTC
. | TRBJ1-1 | . | 12 | TRBV6-1 | CASRGARTEAFF | TGTGCCAGCAGAGGGGCTCGAACTGAAGCTTTCTTT
. | TRBJ2-1 | TRBD2 | 16 | TRBV2 | CASKGLAGGSYNEQFF | TGTGCCAGCAAAGGGTTAGCGGGAGGCTCCTACAATGAGCAGTTCTTC
. | TRBJ2-7 | TRBD1 | 17 | TRBV19 | CASSIAARDSHSYEQYF | TGTGCCAGTAGTATAGCTGCGAGGGACAGTCACTCCTACGAGCAGTACTTC
. | TRBJ1-4 | TRBD1 | 15 | TRBV19 | CASRRTGHVNEKLFF | TGTGCCAGTAGGCGGACAGGGCATGTTAATGAAAAACTGTTTTTT
. | TRBJ2-4 | . | 17 | TRBV4-1 | CASSQAPTAMAKNIQYF | TGCGCCAGCAGCCAAGCCCCTACAGCAATGGCCAAAAACATTCAGTACTTC
. | TRBJ1-2 | . | 19 | TRBV2 | CASSVGPVRWGAHPYGYTF | TGTGCCAGCAGTGTCGGGCCAGTTAGGTGGGGGGCACACCCATATGGCTACACCTTC
. | TRBJ2-2 | . | 13 | TRBV10-3 | CAITPGGAGELFF | TGTGCCATCACTCCCGGCGGCGCCGGGGAGCTGTTTTTT
. | TRBJ1-2 | . | 16 | TRBV16 | CASSPTKGPKNYGYTF | TGTGCCAGCAGCCCAACAAAGGGGCCTAAGAACTATGGCTACACCTTC
. | TRBJ1-2 | TRBD1 | 17 | TRBV28 | CASSAGTGGASAYGYTF | TGTGCCAGCAGTGCTGGGACAGGGGGCGCGTCTGCCTATGGCTACACCTTC
. | TRBJ2-1 | TRBD2 | 16 | TRBV9 | CASSAYGTSPYNEQFF | TGTGCCAGCAGCGCCTACGGGACTAGCCCCTACAATGAGCAGTTCTTC
. | TRBJ1-5 | . | 15 | TRBV6-5 | CASSYPGTSNQPQHF | TGTGCCAGCAGTTACCCTGGGACGAGCAATCAGCCCCAGCATTTT
. | TRBJ1-5 | TRBD1 | 14 | TRBV28 | CASSSTGVYQPQHF | TGTGCCAGCAGCTCTACAGGGGTTTATCAGCCCCAGCATTTT
. | TRBJ2-2 | TRBD1 | 17 | TRBV5-1 | CASSFFPGQGPVGELFF | TGCGCCAGCAGCTTCTTTCCGGGACAGGGGCCTGTCGGGGAGCTGTTTTTT
. | TRBJ1-2 | . | 14 | TRBV27 | CASSLGGSNYGYTF | TGTGCCAGCAGCCTCGGCGGATCTAACTATGGCTACACCTTC
. | TRBJ1-1 | TRBD1 | 17 | TRBV9 | CASSVGVTGRVDTEAFF | TGTGCCAGCAGCGTAGGGGTGACAGGGCGAGTAGACACTGAAGCTTTCTTT
. | TRBJ1-2 | . | 14 | TRBV7-8 | CASSLGTANYGYTF | TGTGCCAGCAGCTTAGGGACAGCTAACTATGGCTACACCTTC
. | TRBJ1-1 | TRBD1 | 14 | TRBV7-8 | CASSFLARTGNTFF | TGTGCCAGCAGCTTCCTTGCCCGGACAGGGAACACTTTCTTT
. | TRBJ2-2 | . | 12 | TRBV5-4 | CASSFGRGELFF | TGTGCCAGCAGCTTCGGCCGAGGGGAGCTGTTTTTT
. | TRBJ2-7 | TRBD1 | 14 | TRBV25-1 | CASRQQGQMGEQYF | TGTGCCAGCAGGCAACAGGGGCAGATGGGCGAGCAGTACTTC
. | TRBJ2-3 | . | 11 | TRBV25-1 | CASQLTDTQYF | TGTGCCAGCCAACTCACAGATACGCAGTATTTT
. | TRBJ2-2 | . | 13 | TRBV5-1 | CASSLGNTGELFF | TGCGCCAGCAGCTTAGGAAACACCGGGGAGCTGTTTTTT
. | TRBJ1-5 | TRBD1 | 16 | TRBV7-9 | CASSLHLGQGNQPQHF | TGTGCCAGCAGCCTACACTTGGGACAGGGCAATCAGCCCCAGCATTTT
. | TRBJ2-7 | TRBD2 | 14 | TRBV6-5 | CASSSPGLGYEQYF | TGTGCCAGCAGTTCCCCGGGACTAGGCTACGAGCAGTACTTC
once | TRBJ2-5 | . | 15 | TRBV5-1 | CASSLFPAEQETQYF | TGCGCCAGCAGCTTGTTTCCAGCGGAACAAGAGACCCAGTACTTC
. | TRBJ2-1 | TRBD2 | 15 | TRBV6-1 | CASSELAGASNEQFF | TGTGCCAGCAGTGAACTAGCGGGAGCCTCCAATGAGCAGTTCTTC
. | TRBJ1-2 | . | 15 | TRBV5-1 | CASSLTAGGVYGYTF | TGCGCCAGCAGCTTGACGGCAGGCGGAGTTTATGGCTACACCTTC
. | TRBJ2-4 | TRBD2 | 15 | TRBV7-2 | CASSLGTSGRYIQYF | TGTGCCAGCAGCCTAGGGACTAGCGGGAGGTACATTCAGTACTTC
. | TRBJ2-3 | . | 12 | TRBV19 | CASSPTKGGQYF | TGTGCCAGTAGTCCAACGAAGGGAGGGCAGTATTTT
. | TRBJ2-1 | . | 17 | TRBV5-5 | CASSLDLTGIPYNEQFF | TGTGCCAGCAGCTTGGATCTGACAGGAATCCCCTACAATGAGCAGTTCTTC
. | TRBJ2-5 | . | 13 | TRBV5-4 | CASSLPGSETQYF | TGTGCCAGCAGCTTGCCAGGGTCAGAGACCCAGTACTTC
. | TRBJ2-1 | . | 12 | TRBV5-1 | CASSLGAGEQFF | TGCGCCAGCAGCTTGGGAGCGGGTGAGCAGTTCTTC
. | TRBJ2-1 | TRBD2 | 18 | TRBV9 | CASSVRGSPPLGRNEQFF | TGTGCCAGCAGCGTGCGCGGGAGCCCCCCTTTGGGTCGCAATGAGCAGTTCTTC
. | TRBJ1-5 | . | 15 | TRBV6-1 | CASSVGDGSNQPQHF | TGTGCCAGCAGTGTTGGGGATGGGAGCAATCAGCCCCAGCATTTT
. | TRBJ2-5 | TRBD1 | 15 | TRBV27 | CASSFAGQGPMTQYF | TGTGCCAGCAGTTTTGCCGGACAGGGCCCCATGACCCAGTACTTC
. | TRBJ2-1 | . | 16 | TRBV5-1 | CASRAWERTTGNEQFF | TGCGCCAGCAGGGCCTGGGAGCGGACTACCGGCAATGAGCAGTTCTTC
. | TRBJ2-2 | . | 15 | TRBV28 | CASSPGTSNTGELFF | TGTGCCAGCAGTCCCGGGACCTCTAACACCGGGGAGCTGTTTTTT
. | TRBJ2-7 | TRBD2 | 14 | TRBV18 | CASSPGGLAAEQYF | TGTGCCAGCTCACCCGGGGGACTAGCCGCCGAGCAGTACTTC
. | TRBJ2-5 | TRBD1 | 14 | TRBV5-4 | CASEDRDKGETQYF | TGTGCCAGCGAGGACAGGGATAAGGGAGAGACCCAGTACTTC
. | TRBJ2-7 | TRBD2 | 16 | TRBV7-3 | CASSLFVAGGTYEQYF | TGTGCCAGCAGCTTATTTGTCGCGGGAGGGACCTACGAGCAGTACTTC
. | TRBJ2-7 | . | 14 | TRBV11-2 | CASSRAGRSYEQYF | TGTGCCAGCAGCCGCGCGGGACGCTCCTACGAGCAGTACTTC
. | TRBJ2-7 | TRBD2 | 17 | TRBV7-2 | CASSLAPETWGRAEQYF | TGTGCCAGCAGCTTAGCCCCGGAAACGTGGGGGAGGGCCGAGCAGTACTTC
. | TRBJ1-1 | . | 13 | TRBV25-1 | CASSQGMGEKAFF | TGTGCCAGCAGTCAGGGTATGGGGGAGAAAGCTTTCTTT
. | TRBJ1-1 | . | 13 | TRBV18 | CASSPSGNTEAFF | TGTGCCAGCTCACCATCGGGGAACACTGAAGCTTTCTTT
. | TRBJ2-5 | . | 15 | TRBV7-8 | CASSLDSGRRETQYF | TGTGCCAGCAGCTTAGACTCCGGGAGAAGGGAGACCCAGTACTTC
. | TRBJ2-7 | TRBD2 | 13 | TRBV28 | CASRQLAEYEQYF | TGTGCCAGCAGACAACTAGCGGAGTACGAGCAGTACTTC
. | TRBJ2-1 | TRBD2 | 15 | TRBV28 | CASNRQWGLAYEQFF | TGTGCCAGCAACAGACAGTGGGGACTAGCCTATGAGCAGTTCTTC
once | TRBJ2-5 | TRBD2 | 16 | TRBV9 | CASSVGTSGIGETQYF | TGTGCCAGCAGCGTAGGGACTAGCGGGATCGGAGAGACCCAGTACTTC
. | TRBJ1-1 | . | 13 | TRBV7-8 | CASSGGLNTEAFF | TGTGCCAGCAGTGGGGGCTTGAACACTGAAGCTTTCTTT
. | TRBJ2-4 | . | 14 | TRBV10-3 | CAISEDRTVSIQYF | TGTGCCATCAGTGAGGACAGGACCGTAAGCATTCAGTACTTC
. | TRBJ2-7 | TRBD1 | 15 | TRBV7-6 | CASSLGRDRYSEQYF | TGTGCCAGCAGCTTGGGTAGGGACAGGTATTCCGAGCAGTACTTC
. | TRBJ1-5 | . | 9 | TRBV5-8 | CASDQPQHF | TGTGCCAGCGATCAGCCCCAGCATTTT